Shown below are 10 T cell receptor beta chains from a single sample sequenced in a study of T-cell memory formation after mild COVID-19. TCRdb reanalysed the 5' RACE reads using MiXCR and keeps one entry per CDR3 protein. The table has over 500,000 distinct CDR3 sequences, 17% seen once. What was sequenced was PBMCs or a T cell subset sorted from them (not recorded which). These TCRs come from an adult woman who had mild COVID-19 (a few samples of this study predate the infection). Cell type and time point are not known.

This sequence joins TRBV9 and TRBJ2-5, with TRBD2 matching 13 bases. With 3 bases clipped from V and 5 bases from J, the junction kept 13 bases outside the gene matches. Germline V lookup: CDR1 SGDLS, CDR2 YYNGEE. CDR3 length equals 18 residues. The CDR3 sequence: CASSAGLAGAHFGETQYF. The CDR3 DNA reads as TGTGCCAGCAGCGCCGGACTAGCGGGGGCGCATTTCGGTGAGACCCAGTACTTC. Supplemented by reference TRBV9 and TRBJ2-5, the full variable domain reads DSGVTQTPKHLITATGQRVTLRCSPRSGDLSVYWYQQSLDQGLQFLIQYYNGEERAKGNILERFSAQQFPDLHSELNLSSLELGDSALYFCASSAGLAGAHFGETQYFGPGTRLLVL.

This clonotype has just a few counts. As DNA, the CDR3 is TGTGCCATCAAAGGACAGGGGGCCTACGAGCAGTACTTC. This translates into CAIKGQGAYEQYF. The gene calls are TRBV10-3 and TRBJ2-7; TRBD1 matches at 10 bases. The CDR3 has 13 residues. The J segment lost 2 bases and the V segment lost 7 bases, leaving 2 bases of the junction unmatched. Germline V gene sequence: CDR1 ENHRY, CDR2 SYGVKD.

CDR3: CASSPQAGFTYQETQYF. The CDR3 bases are TGTGCCAGCTCACCACAAGCAGGCTTCACGTACCAAGAGACCCAGTACTTC. The chain joins TRBV18 to TRBJ2-5; D uncertain. The CDR3 has 17 residues. V was cut by 1 base and J by 0 bases, with 15 bases left in between. Germline CDR1 KGHSH, CDR2 LQKENI.

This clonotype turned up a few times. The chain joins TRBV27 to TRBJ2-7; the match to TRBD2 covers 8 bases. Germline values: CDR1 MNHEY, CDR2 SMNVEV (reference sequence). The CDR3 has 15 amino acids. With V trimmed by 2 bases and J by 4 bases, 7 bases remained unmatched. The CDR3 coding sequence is TGTGCCAGCAGTTTAACCGGGGGGGCCGGTTACGAGCAGTACTTC. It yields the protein CASSLTGGAGYEQYF.

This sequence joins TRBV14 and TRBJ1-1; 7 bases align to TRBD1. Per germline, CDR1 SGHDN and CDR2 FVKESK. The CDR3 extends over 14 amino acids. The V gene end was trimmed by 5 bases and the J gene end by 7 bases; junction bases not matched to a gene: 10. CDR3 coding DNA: TGTGCCAGCAGCAGGTCGACAGGGCGGGTTGAAGCTTTCTTT. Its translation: CASSRSTGRVEAFF.

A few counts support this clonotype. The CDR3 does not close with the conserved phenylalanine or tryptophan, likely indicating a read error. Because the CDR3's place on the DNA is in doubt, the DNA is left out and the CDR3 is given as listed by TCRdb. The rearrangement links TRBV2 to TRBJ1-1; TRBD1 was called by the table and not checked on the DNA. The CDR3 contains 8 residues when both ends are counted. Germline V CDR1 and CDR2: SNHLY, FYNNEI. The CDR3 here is CASSDGAP.

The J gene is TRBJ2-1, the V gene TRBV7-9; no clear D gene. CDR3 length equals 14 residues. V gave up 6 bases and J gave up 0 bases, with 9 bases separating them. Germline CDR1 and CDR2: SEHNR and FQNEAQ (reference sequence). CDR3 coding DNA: TGTGCCAGCAGGGAAACCAGCTCCTACAATGAGCAGTTCTTC. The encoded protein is CASRETSSYNEQFF.

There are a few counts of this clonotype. The CDR3 DNA sequence: TGTGCCAGCAGTCGTCGGCGGGGGACCCTTTGGGAGCAGTACTTC. Translated: CASSRRRGTLWEQYF. This chain connects TRBV12-3 or TRBV12-4 to TRBJ2-7; TRBD2 matches at 7 bases. V trimming: 5 bases; J trimming: 7 bases; junction bases outside the gene matches: 14. CDR3 length equals 15 residues.

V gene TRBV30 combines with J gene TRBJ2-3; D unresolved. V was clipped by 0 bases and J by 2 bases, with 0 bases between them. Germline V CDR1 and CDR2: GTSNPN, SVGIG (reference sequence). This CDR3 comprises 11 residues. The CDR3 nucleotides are TGTGCCTGGAGTGTCACAGATACGCAGTATTTT. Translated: CAWSVTDTQYF.

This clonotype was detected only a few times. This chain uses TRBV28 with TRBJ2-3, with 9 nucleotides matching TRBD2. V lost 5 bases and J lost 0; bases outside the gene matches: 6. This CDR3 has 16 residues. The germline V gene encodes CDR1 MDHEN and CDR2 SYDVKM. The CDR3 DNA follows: TGTGCCAGCAGTCCTCTAGCGGGGAAGAGCACAGATACGCAGTATTTT. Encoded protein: CASSPLAGKSTDTQYF.